The sample holds a few counts of the clone carrying this T cell receptor beta chain. These data originate in a study of blood T cell repertoires in COVID-19. Study-level background: Sample material is recorded as cDNA or gDNA derived from T cells, B-cell-depleted T cells, or PBMCs.

The CDR3 consists of 13 residues. Germline V gene data show CDR1 as KGHDR and CDR2 as SFDVKD. The V and J ends lost 7 bases and 3 bases respectively, with 11 bases between them. Authors' data handling: How many nucleated cells were present was estimated from reference gene primer amplification. Clones were sequenced by immunoSEQ multiplex PCR, and TCRdb holds only the in-frame ones, with some missing. V and J calls and clone size are given by that table; D and trimming were obtained from the DNA. The data show about 150,000 clones, around 82% seen once. This rearrangement joins TRBV24-1 to TRBJ1-1, with D possibly being TRBD1 (5 bases). The origin of this receptor is a woman of 80 years or more with acute or convalescent COVID-19. Sequencing was carried out using peripheral blood. This CDR3 is CATSPDSYTEAFF. The DNA of the CDR3 is TGTGCCACCAGCCCCGACAGCTACACTGAAGCTTTCTTT.